The clone carrying this T cell receptor (beta chain) was counted only a few times. The target antigen is unknown. Use of 60 Vbeta and 13 Jbeta primers characterized the PCR. Generated by immunoSEQ multiplex PCR, the TCRdb table keeps only in-frame clones and is missing some. The sample has some 120,000 clones, 75% to 85% seen once. The sample originates from a study of cytomegalovirus exposure and HLA in healthy donors. Study findings and constraints: The study had only CMV serostatus as immune exposure information.

The sample was PBMCs. This TCR was recovered from a man aged 25-45 years in good health and CMV-seronegative.

The CDR3 sequence: CASSYSGGRNEQFF. The CDR3 nucleotides read TGTGCCAGCAGTTACTCGGGGGGGAGGAATGAGCAGTTCTTC. The V call is TRBV6-5, the J call TRBJ2-1, with 7 positions matching TRBD2. The germline gives CDR1 MNHEY, CDR2 SVGAGI. The CDR3 length is 14 residues. V lost 0 bases, J lost 7 bases, and 3 bases stayed unmatched.